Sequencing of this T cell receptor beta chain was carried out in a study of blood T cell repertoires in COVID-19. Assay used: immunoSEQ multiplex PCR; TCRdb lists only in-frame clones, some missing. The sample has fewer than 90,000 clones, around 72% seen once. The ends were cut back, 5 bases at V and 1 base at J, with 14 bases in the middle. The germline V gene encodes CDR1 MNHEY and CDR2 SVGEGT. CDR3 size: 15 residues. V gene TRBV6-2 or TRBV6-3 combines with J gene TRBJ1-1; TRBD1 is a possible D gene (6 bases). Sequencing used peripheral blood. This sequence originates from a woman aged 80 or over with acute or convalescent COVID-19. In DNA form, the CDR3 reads TGTGCCAGCAGTGACACAGGGCATGGGAACACTGAAGCTTTCTTT. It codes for CASSDTGHGNTEAFF.